This is a list of T cell receptor beta chains from one sample in a study of HIV-infected children after antiretroviral therapy interruption. TCRdb reprocessed the 3' RACE reads via MiXCR and lists one record per CDR3 protein. The sample yields some 15,000 distinct CDR3 sequences, nearly 3.5% seen once. Material: CD45RA+ CD4+ T cells from PBMCs, obtained from a donor given antiretroviral therapy, either interrupted or continuous. These receptors originate from a child between 2 and 17 years old with HIV. Both conserved end residues are part of each CDR3. Each record gives: V gene, D gene, J gene, clone size, CDR3 DNA, CDR3 protein. A D gene is named only where the DNA matches it firmly. Not all rows give a size; the values are once, few, many and, for expanded clones, a class.

TRBV10-1	TRBD2	TRBJ2-1	few	TGCGCCAGCAGGACCCGACTAGCGGGGGCCCCACCGGATGAGCAGTTCTTC	CASRTRLAGAPPDEQFF
TRBV28	-	TRBJ2-3	many	TGTGCCAGCAGTTTACTGCTCGGAGATACGCAGTATTTT	CASSLLLGDTQYF
TRBV3-1	-	TRBJ1-1	-	TGTGCCAGCAGACCTTCTAGGATGAACACTGAAGCTTTCTTT	CASRPSRMNTEAFF
TRBV12-3/TRBV12-4	TRBD1	TRBJ1-5	medium-sized	TGTGCCAGCAGCTCCGACAGGGGCCATCAGCCCCAGCATTTT	CASSSDRGHQPQHF
TRBV6-2/TRBV6-3	-	TRBJ1-2	many	TGTGCCAGCAGTTACTCGATCCAGCCCGCTGACTATCGGTACACCTTC	CASSYSIQPADYRYTF
TRBV20-1	TRBD2	TRBJ2-2	many	TGCAGTGCTTCCCTAGCGGATAACACCGGGGAGCTGTTTTTT	CSASLADNTGELFF
TRBV4-1	-	TRBJ2-1	many	TGCGCCAGCAGCCAAGATCCAGGGGGGACTTACAATGAGCAGTTCTTC	CASSQDPGGTYNEQFF
TRBV3-1	TRBD1	TRBJ2-7	many	TGTGCCAGCAGCCGACAGGGGGCCGATTACGAGCAGTACTTC	CASSRQGADYEQYF
TRBV10-3	-	TRBJ2-7	many	TGTGCCAGCGGTGAGGGTGAACAGTACTTC	CASGEGEQYF
TRBV2	TRBD1	TRBJ1-5	many	TGTGCCAGCAGGGACAGGGAGAAGCCCCAGCATTTT	CASRDREKPQHF
TRBV10-2	-	TRBJ1-5	many	TGCGCCAGTTTGAATCAGCCGGACGGACGAGGGGCCCAGCATTTT	CASLNQPDGRGAQHF